This entry is about one TCR beta chain. Antigen specificity is unknown. This sample was included in a study of T cell responses to AZD1222 COVID-19 vaccine. Germline V gene data show CDR1 as LGHDT and CDR2 as YNNKEL (reference sequence). CDR3 length: 15 amino acids. V was clipped by 4 bases and J by 1 base, with 13 bases between them. Study-wide results and caveats: White British donors predominated, females outnumbered males, and clonal diversity was possibly underestimated. Reportedly, nearly half of unique spike TCRs recognized epitopes outside B.1.351/B.1.1.7 mutations.

Assay used: immunoSEQ multiplex PCR; TCRdb lists only in-frame clones, some missing. This repertoire shows some 100,000 clones, about 82% found once; its top ten account for approximately 15%. The starting material was peripheral blood, obtained 28 days after the second AZD1222 dose. The TCR comes from an adult who received the AZD1222 COVID-19 vaccine. The chain uses TRBV3-1 (or the pseudogene TRBV3-2) and TRBJ1-1; possibly TRBD1 for D (6 bases). The CDR3 is CASSLQGRWNTEAFF. The DNA of the CDR3 is TGTGCCAGCAGCCTACAGGGTCGGTGGAACACTGAAGCTTTCTTT.